The rows below give T cell receptor beta chains drawn from one sample of a study of human T cells and chemical hapten exposure. TCRdb redid the calling of the RACE reads with MiXCR, one entry per CDR3 protein. The sample carries about 200,000 distinct CDR3 sequences, about 25% recorded once. The specimen was whole blood, collected in connection with sensitization to the hapten diphenylcyclopropenone (DPC). Receptor source: a woman aged 40 to 50 with alopecia areata. Some clones in this sample may be carry-over from other donors' samples. Both conserved end residues are part of each CDR3. D genes are given only for firm matches. Size tells how often a clone was seen (once, few, many) or the class of an expanded clone, and some rows leave it out.

d_call: -; v_call: TRBV20-1; j_call: TRBJ1-4; clone_size: -; cdr3_aa: CSATMETNEKLFF; cdr3_nt: TGCAGTGCTACTATGGAAACTAATGAAAAACTGTTTTTT
d_call: -; v_call: TRBV12-3/TRBV12-4; j_call: TRBJ2-7; clone_size: once; cdr3_aa: CASSQPGHGIDEQYF; cdr3_nt: TGTGCCAGCAGCCAACCGGGACACGGGATCGACGAGCAGTACTTC
d_call: -; v_call: TRBV27; j_call: TRBJ2-3; clone_size: -; cdr3_aa: CASSLSAAGRTDTQYF; cdr3_nt: TGTGCCAGCAGTTTATCAGCGGCAGGGCGTACAGATACGCAGTATTTT
d_call: -; v_call: TRBV29-1; j_call: TRBJ1-5; clone_size: -; cdr3_aa: CSVSRDNGNQPQHF; cdr3_nt: TGCAGCGTGTCTCGGGACAACGGCAATCAGCCCCAGCATTTT
d_call: -; v_call: TRBV6-2/TRBV6-3; j_call: TRBJ1-2; clone_size: -; cdr3_aa: CASSHRGPAGYTF; cdr3_nt: TGTGCCAGCAGCCATCGGGGGCCGGCGGGCTACACCTTC
d_call: -; v_call: TRBV7-3; j_call: TRBJ2-3; clone_size: once; cdr3_aa: CASSRDRVTDTQYF; cdr3_nt: TGTGCCAGCAGCCGGGACCGGGTCACCGATACGCAGTATTTT
d_call: -; v_call: TRBV28; j_call: TRBJ1-2; clone_size: few; cdr3_aa: CASSLRPNLWGYTF; cdr3_nt: TGTGCCAGCAGTTTGCGCCCCAACTTATGGGGCTACACCTTC
d_call: TRBD2; v_call: TRBV6-2/TRBV6-3; j_call: TRBJ2-3; clone_size: -; cdr3_aa: CAENTGQPMGLADSTDTQYF; cdr3_nt: TGTGCCGAGAACACCGGACAGCCCATGGGACTAGCGGACAGCACAGATACGCAGTATTTT
d_call: -; v_call: TRBV4-1; j_call: TRBJ1-3; clone_size: few; cdr3_aa: CATSPWGAASGNTIYF; cdr3_nt: TGCGCCACCTCCCCATGGGGAGCGGCCTCTGGAAACACCATATATTTT
d_call: TRBD2; v_call: TRBV7-2; j_call: TRBJ2-2; clone_size: few; cdr3_aa: CASRQAGYTGELFF; cdr3_nt: TGTGCCAGCAGGCAAGCGGGATACACCGGGGAGCTGTTTTTT
d_call: -; v_call: TRBV28; j_call: TRBJ2-7; clone_size: few; cdr3_aa: CASSSGSYEQYF; cdr3_nt: TGTGCCAGCAGTAGCGGATCCTACGAGCAGTACTTC
d_call: TRBD2; v_call: TRBV28; j_call: TRBJ2-1; clone_size: many; cdr3_aa: CASSFRLAKQFF; cdr3_nt: TGTGCCAGCAGCTTTCGACTAGCCAAGCAGTTCTTC
d_call: -; v_call: TRBV28; j_call: TRBJ2-7; clone_size: many; cdr3_aa: CASQTGSGYEQYF; cdr3_nt: TGTGCCAGCCAAACAGGGAGCGGCTACGAGCAGTACTTC
d_call: -; v_call: TRBV6-5; j_call: TRBJ1-5; clone_size: few; cdr3_aa: CASSNREYQPQHF; cdr3_nt: TGTGCCAGCAGTAACCGGGAGTATCAGCCCCAGCATTTT
d_call: TRBD2; v_call: TRBV5-6; j_call: TRBJ2-3; clone_size: -; cdr3_aa: CASCWGGWGTDTQYF; cdr3_nt: TGTGCCAGCTGCTGGGGGGGATGGGGCACAGATACGCAGTATTTT
d_call: -; v_call: TRBV4-2; j_call: TRBJ1-6; clone_size: -; cdr3_aa: CASSQGQDNSPLHF; cdr3_nt: TGTGCCAGCAGCCAAGGACAGGATAATTCACCCCTCCACTTT
d_call: TRBD2; v_call: TRBV6-2/TRBV6-3; j_call: TRBJ2-1; clone_size: few; cdr3_aa: CASSSPKTSGGGYNEQFF; cdr3_nt: TGTGCCAGCAGTTCACCAAAGACTAGCGGGGGGGGCTACAATGAGCAGTTCTTC
d_call: -; v_call: TRBV27; j_call: TRBJ1-1; clone_size: -; cdr3_aa: CASSSWREAFF; cdr3_nt: TGTGCCAGCAGTTCCTGGAGGGAGGCTTTCTTT
d_call: -; v_call: TRBV20-1; j_call: TRBJ1-6; clone_size: many; cdr3_aa: CSATAQEAGNPLHF; cdr3_nt: TGCAGTGCTACAGCCCAGGAAGCCGGAAACCCCCTCCACTTT
d_call: -; v_call: TRBV20-1; j_call: TRBJ2-7; clone_size: -; cdr3_aa: CSASIASLYEQYF; cdr3_nt: TGCAGTGCTAGTATAGCTAGTCTCTACGAGCAGTACTTC
d_call: -; v_call: TRBV7-2; j_call: TRBJ2-7; clone_size: few; cdr3_aa: CASSLGRTYEQYF; cdr3_nt: TGTGCCAGCAGCTTAGGCAGAACCTACGAGCAGTACTTC
d_call: -; v_call: TRBV20-1; j_call: TRBJ2-3; clone_size: -; cdr3_aa: CSAPSSRGIRTDTQYF; cdr3_nt: TGCAGTGCCCCTTCCTCACGCGGGATTCGCACAGATACGCAGTATTTT
d_call: TRBD1; v_call: TRBV10-3; j_call: TRBJ2-7; clone_size: few; cdr3_aa: CAISARGPDEQYF; cdr3_nt: TGTGCCATCAGTGCCAGGGGGCCCGACGAGCAGTACTTC
d_call: -; v_call: TRBV28; j_call: TRBJ1-5; clone_size: -; cdr3_aa: CASSLFGGQPQHF; cdr3_nt: TGTGCCAGCAGTTTATTCGGGGGCCAGCCCCAGCATTTT
d_call: TRBD1; v_call: TRBV5-4; j_call: TRBJ1-3; clone_size: few; cdr3_aa: CASSLVRQGLSGNTIYF; cdr3_nt: TGTGCCAGCAGCTTGGTCCGACAGGGACTCTCTGGAAACACCATATATTTT
d_call: TRBD1; v_call: TRBV28; j_call: TRBJ2-7; clone_size: few; cdr3_aa: CASSPQGAGSYEQYF; cdr3_nt: TGTGCCAGCAGCCCACAGGGGGCGGGATCCTACGAGCAGTACTTC
d_call: -; v_call: TRBV29-1; j_call: TRBJ2-2; clone_size: -; cdr3_aa: CSVETRADTGELFF; cdr3_nt: TGCAGCGTTGAGACCAGGGCGGACACCGGGGAGCTGTTTTTT
d_call: TRBD2; v_call: TRBV9; j_call: TRBJ2-3; clone_size: few; cdr3_aa: CASGLAGGSDTQYF; cdr3_nt: TGTGCCAGCGGACTAGCGGGAGGTTCAGATACGCAGTATTTT
d_call: -; v_call: TRBV27; j_call: TRBJ2-1; clone_size: -; cdr3_aa: CASRAGPWNEQFF; cdr3_nt: TGTGCCAGCAGGGCCGGGCCCTGGAATGAGCAGTTCTTC
d_call: -; v_call: TRBV3-1; j_call: TRBJ2-1; clone_size: -; cdr3_aa: CASSQGAGTVNEQFF; cdr3_nt: TGTGCCAGCAGCCAAGGCGCGGGGACCGTCAATGAGCAGTTCTTC
d_call: -; v_call: TRBV7-9; j_call: TRBJ1-4; clone_size: many; cdr3_aa: CASSLVSGSTNEKLFF; cdr3_nt: TGTGCCAGCAGCCTAGTAAGCGGTTCAACTAATGAAAAACTGTTTTTT